Below, one T cell receptor beta chain is given with its context. This entry comes from a study of early T cells in non-severe SARS-CoV-2 infection. Study as a whole: Sequencing was performed on bulk RNA from unsorted whole blood, leaving chains unpaired.

As part of library construction, unique molecular identifiers were attached to individual cDNA molecules. TCRdb used MiXCR to reprocess the 5' RACE reads, holding one entry per CDR3 protein. The repertoire includes 61,000 or so distinct CDR3 sequences, 9.5% to 15% of them detected once, and roughly 1.1% sits in the top ten. CDR3 length equals 16 residues. The ends were cut back, 4 bases at V and 2 bases at J, with 15 bases in the middle. Germline assignment: CDR1 MDHEN and CDR2 SYDVKM. The genes are TRBV28 and TRBJ1-5; D not certain. This clonotype was sampled from an adult who was a healthcare worker with PCR-confirmed SARS-CoV-2 infection or an uninfected control (not recorded which). The donor label of this sample is uncertain. Sequencing used whole blood, obtained at baseline. The CDR3, as DNA: TGTGCCAGCAGTTCCTCGGGAAGGGCCGGCAATCAGCCCCAGCATTTT. Protein: CASSSSGRAGNQPQHF.